Listed below are T cell receptor beta chains from one sample, sequenced in a study of blood T cell repertoires in COVID-19. Libraries were prepared by immunoSEQ multiplex PCR; TCRdb keeps only in-frame clonotypes and omits some of them. The sample yields about 310,000 clones, around 91% seen once. Sequencing was carried out using peripheral blood. The origin of the receptors is a woman in her 40s with COVID-19, enrolled during active disease. Both conserved end residues are part of each CDR3. The order of the fields is J gene, V gene, CDR3 length, CDR3 protein.

J gene: TRBJ1-6
V gene: TRBV6-2/TRBV6-3
CDR3 length: 15
CDR3 protein: CASSFTDRGRSPLHF

J gene: TRBJ2-1
V gene: TRBV18
CDR3 length: 12
CDR3 protein: CASSPLVNEQFF

J gene: TRBJ1-3
V gene: TRBV5-1
CDR3 length: 15
CDR3 protein: CASSPPGTGQNTIYF

J gene: TRBJ2-5
V gene: TRBV7-8
CDR3 length: 13
CDR3 protein: CASSQTGGETQYF

J gene: TRBJ2-2
V gene: TRBV5-1
CDR3 length: 16
CDR3 protein: CASSLVGRVDTGELFF

J gene: TRBJ1-5
V gene: TRBV19
CDR3 length: 14
CDR3 protein: CASSPTLSNQPQHF

J gene: TRBJ2-2
V gene: TRBV2
CDR3 length: 17
CDR3 protein: CATPLPVGGKWTGELFF

J gene: TRBJ2-1
V gene: TRBV7-2
CDR3 length: 15
CDR3 protein: CASSLQGSSYNEQFF

J gene: TRBJ1-4
V gene: TRBV7-9
CDR3 length: 16
CDR3 protein: CASSLGQGSGDEKLFF

J gene: TRBJ2-7
V gene: TRBV27
CDR3 length: 11
CDR3 protein: CASPRGYEQYF

J gene: TRBJ1-5
V gene: TRBV3-1/TRBV3-2
CDR3 length: 14
CDR3 protein: CASSPERTGQVRHF

J gene: TRBJ2-7
V gene: TRBV13
CDR3 length: 15
CDR3 protein: CASSPHQGQGYEQYF

J gene: TRBJ2-7
V gene: TRBV12-3/TRBV12-4
CDR3 length: 13
CDR3 protein: CASRRQGGDEQYF

J gene: TRBJ2-2
V gene: TRBV10-3
CDR3 length: 15
CDR3 protein: CAIREPGQGAGELFF

J gene: TRBJ1-1
V gene: TRBV30
CDR3 length: 13
CDR3 protein: CAWAQRQDTEAFF

J gene: TRBJ2-7
V gene: TRBV2
CDR3 length: 16
CDR3 protein: CASSGLDRESSYEQYF

J gene: TRBJ2-3
V gene: TRBV28
CDR3 length: 12
CDR3 protein: CASSLPRDTQYF

J gene: TRBJ1-2
V gene: TRBV19
CDR3 length: 12
CDR3 protein: CATSTGRYGYTF

J gene: TRBJ1-2
V gene: TRBV27
CDR3 length: 14
CDR3 protein: CASSLSVGGDGYTF

J gene: TRBJ2-7
V gene: TRBV5-1
CDR3 length: 14
CDR3 protein: CASSLTGQGNEQYF

J gene: TRBJ1-2
V gene: TRBV5-4
CDR3 length: 13
CDR3 protein: CASSLTGAYGYTF

J gene: TRBJ2-7
V gene: TRBV25-1
CDR3 length: 14
CDR3 protein: CASTQDRAPYEQYF

J gene: TRBJ1-1
V gene: TRBV28
CDR3 length: 13
CDR3 protein: CASTWTQNTEAFF

J gene: TRBJ1-5
V gene: TRBV5-1
CDR3 length: 15
CDR3 protein: CASSPAGGSNQPQHF

J gene: TRBJ1-2
V gene: TRBV7-2
CDR3 length: 15
CDR3 protein: CASSLRVDRFYGYTF

J gene: TRBJ2-5
V gene: TRBV7-2
CDR3 length: 14
CDR3 protein: CASSLQGSRETQYF

J gene: TRBJ1-5
V gene: TRBV12-3/TRBV12-4
CDR3 length: 13
CDR3 protein: CASSRGHIQTQHF

J gene: TRBJ2-7
V gene: TRBV5-4
CDR3 length: 15
CDR3 protein: CASSLGLAGGREQYF

J gene: TRBJ1-1
V gene: TRBV7-2
CDR3 length: 15
CDR3 protein: CASSFQRELDTEAFF

J gene: TRBJ1-2
V gene: TRBV10-3
CDR3 length: 15
CDR3 protein: CAISEDGGSIRGYTF

J gene: TRBJ1-2
V gene: TRBV6-5
CDR3 length: 14
CDR3 protein: CASSYQGMGYGYTF

J gene: TRBJ2-3
V gene: TRBV6-5
CDR3 length: 16
CDR3 protein: CASSYTDAGATDTQYF

J gene: TRBJ2-7
V gene: TRBV3-1/TRBV3-2
CDR3 length: 15
CDR3 protein: CASSQALEGSYEQYF

J gene: TRBJ1-6
V gene: TRBV12-3/TRBV12-4
CDR3 length: 13
CDR3 protein: CASEGRVNSPLHF